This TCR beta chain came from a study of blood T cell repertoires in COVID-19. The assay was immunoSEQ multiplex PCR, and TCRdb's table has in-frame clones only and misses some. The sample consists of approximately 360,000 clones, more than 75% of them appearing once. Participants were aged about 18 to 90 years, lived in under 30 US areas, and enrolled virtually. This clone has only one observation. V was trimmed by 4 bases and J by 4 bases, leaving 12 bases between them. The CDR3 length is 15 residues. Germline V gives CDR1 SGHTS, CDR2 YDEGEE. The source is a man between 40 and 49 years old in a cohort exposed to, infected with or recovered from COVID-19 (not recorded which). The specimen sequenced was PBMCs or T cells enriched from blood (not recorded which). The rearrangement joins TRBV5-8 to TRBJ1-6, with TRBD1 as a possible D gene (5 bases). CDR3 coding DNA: TGTGCCAGCAGCCCCCAGGGCTCTTATAATTCACCCCTCCACTTT. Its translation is CASSPQGSYNSPLHF.